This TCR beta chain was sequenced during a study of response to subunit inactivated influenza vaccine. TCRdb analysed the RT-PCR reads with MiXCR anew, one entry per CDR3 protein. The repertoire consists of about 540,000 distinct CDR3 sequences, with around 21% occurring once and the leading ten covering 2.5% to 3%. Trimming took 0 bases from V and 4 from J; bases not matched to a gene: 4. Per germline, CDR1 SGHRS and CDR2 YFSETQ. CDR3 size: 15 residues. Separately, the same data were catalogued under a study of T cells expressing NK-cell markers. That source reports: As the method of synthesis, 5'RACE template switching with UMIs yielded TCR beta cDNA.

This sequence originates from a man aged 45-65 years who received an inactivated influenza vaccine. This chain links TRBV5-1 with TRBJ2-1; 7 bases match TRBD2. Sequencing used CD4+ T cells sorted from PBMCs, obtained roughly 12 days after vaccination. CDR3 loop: CASSLVPGRYNEQFF. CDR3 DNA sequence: TGCGCCAGCAGCTTGGTTCCCGGGAGGTACAATGAGCAGTTCTTC. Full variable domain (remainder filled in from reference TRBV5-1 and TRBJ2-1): KAGVTQTPRYLIKTRGQQVTLSCSPISGHRSVSWYQQTPGQGLQFLFEYFSETQRNKGNFPGRFSGRQFSNSRSEMNVSTLELGDSALYLCASSLVPGRYNEQFFGPGTRLTVL.